The rows below give T cell receptor beta chains drawn from one sample of a study of blood T cell repertoires in COVID-19. The method was immunoSEQ multiplex PCR; TCRdb's version includes in-frame clones alone and lacks a portion of them. Of about 200,000 clones in the sample, roughly 83% were seen once. Sequencing was performed on peripheral blood. All receptors come from a man aged 35 to 55 with acute or convalescent COVID-19. Each CDR3 is given with its conserved first and last residue. D genes are given only for firm matches. Size is omitted from some rows. Given values are once, few, many or a class for expanded clones.

clone size: .; D gene: TRBD2; J gene: TRBJ2-2; V gene: TRBV11-2; CDR3 protein: CASSRFSGLSSGELFF; CDR3 DNA: TGTGCCAGCAGTCGTTTTAGCGGGTTATCGTCCGGGGAGCTGTTTTTT
clone size: .; D gene: TRBD1; J gene: TRBJ1-3; V gene: TRBV18; CDR3 protein: CASSPRDSSGNTIYF; CDR3 DNA: TGTGCCAGCTCACCTAGGGACAGCTCTGGAAACACCATATATTTT
clone size: once; D gene: TRBD2; J gene: TRBJ2-2; V gene: TRBV20-1; CDR3 protein: CSASPGLASTGELFF; CDR3 DNA: TGCAGTGCTAGTCCGGGACTAGCGTCCACCGGGGAGCTGTTTTTT
clone size: .; D gene: .; J gene: TRBJ2-3; V gene: TRBV9; CDR3 protein: CASSVGAPDTQYF; CDR3 DNA: TGTGCCAGCAGCGTAGGGGCCCCCGATACGCAGTATTTT
clone size: few; D gene: .; J gene: TRBJ2-5; V gene: TRBV6-1; CDR3 protein: CASSEGSVGTQETQYF; CDR3 DNA: TGTGCCAGCAGTGAAGGGAGCGTCGGAACCCAAGAGACCCAGTACTTC
clone size: .; D gene: .; J gene: TRBJ2-1; V gene: TRBV19; CDR3 protein: CASSQALQNEQFF; CDR3 DNA: TGTGCCAGTAGTCAGGCTCTACAGAATGAGCAGTTCTTC
clone size: .; D gene: .; J gene: TRBJ1-2; V gene: TRBV18; CDR3 protein: CASSQSDYGGYTF; CDR3 DNA: TGTGCCAGCTCACAATCGGACTACGGAGGCTACACCTTC
clone size: .; D gene: .; J gene: TRBJ2-3; V gene: TRBV28; CDR3 protein: CASSLSDGSTDTQYF; CDR3 DNA: TGTGCCAGCAGTTTATCTGACGGGAGCACAGATACGCAGTATTTT
clone size: .; D gene: TRBD1; J gene: TRBJ1-2; V gene: TRBV7-9; CDR3 protein: CASSESGGSYGYTF; CDR3 DNA: TGTGCCAGCAGCGAATCAGGGGGTTCCTATGGCTACACCTTC
clone size: .; D gene: .; J gene: TRBJ1-1; V gene: TRBV7-9; CDR3 protein: CASNSRAGGLSSTEAFF; CDR3 DNA: TGTGCCAGCAACTCCCGGGCAGGAGGTTTATCGAGCACTGAAGCTTTCTTT
clone size: .; D gene: .; J gene: TRBJ2-1; V gene: TRBV11-2; CDR3 protein: CASSFGDWGDNEQFF; CDR3 DNA: TGTGCCAGCAGCTTCGGGGACTGGGGCGACAATGAGCAGTTCTTC
clone size: .; D gene: TRBD2; J gene: TRBJ2-1; V gene: TRBV27; CDR3 protein: CASSLSGTSFYNEQFF; CDR3 DNA: TGTGCCAGCAGTTTATCGGGGACTAGCTTCTACAATGAGCAGTTCTTC
clone size: few; D gene: TRBD1; J gene: TRBJ1-1; V gene: TRBV27; CDR3 protein: CASSLYGQGARPNTEAFF; CDR3 DNA: TGTGCCAGCAGTTTATACGGACAGGGGGCCCGACCGAACACTGAAGCTTTCTTT
clone size: .; D gene: TRBD1; J gene: TRBJ1-1; V gene: TRBV9; CDR3 protein: CASSPWTGGFTEAFF; CDR3 DNA: TGTGCCAGCAGCCCCTGGACAGGGGGCTTCACTGAAGCTTTCTTT
clone size: .; D gene: .; J gene: TRBJ1-3; V gene: TRBV6-5; CDR3 protein: CASSRQDSGNTIYF; CDR3 DNA: TGTGCCAGCAGTCGACAGGACTCTGGAAACACCATATATTTT
clone size: .; D gene: TRBD1; J gene: TRBJ2-7; V gene: TRBV7-8; CDR3 protein: CASVRDRAYEQYF; CDR3 DNA: TGTGCCAGCGTCCGGGACAGGGCCTACGAGCAGTACTTC
clone size: .; D gene: TRBD1; J gene: TRBJ2-1; V gene: TRBV5-4; CDR3 protein: CASSGSLGQTINEQFF; CDR3 DNA: TGTGCCAGCAGCGGTTCTTTGGGACAGACGATCAATGAGCAGTTCTTC
clone size: .; D gene: .; J gene: TRBJ2-1; V gene: TRBV13; CDR3 protein: CASSGGEQFF; CDR3 DNA: TGTGCCAGCAGCGGAGGTGAGCAGTTCTTC
clone size: .; D gene: .; J gene: TRBJ2-7; V gene: TRBV10-3; CDR3 protein: CAISEGGAANYEQYF; CDR3 DNA: TGTGCCATCAGTGAGGGAGGGGCAGCTAACTACGAGCAGTACTTC
clone size: .; D gene: TRBD1; J gene: TRBJ2-3; V gene: TRBV6-4; CDR3 protein: CASSEGQGIDTQYF; CDR3 DNA: TGTGCCAGCAGTGAGGGACAGGGAATAGATACGCAGTATTTT
clone size: .; D gene: .; J gene: TRBJ2-6; V gene: TRBV19; CDR3 protein: CASSVLPRSGANVLTF; CDR3 DNA: TGTGCCAGTAGTGTCCTTCCCCGCTCTGGGGCCAACGTCCTGACTTTC
clone size: .; D gene: TRBD1; J gene: TRBJ2-1; V gene: TRBV25-1; CDR3 protein: CASSETGGSYNEQFF; CDR3 DNA: TGTGCCAGCAGTGAGACAGGGGGCTCTTACAATGAGCAGTTCTTC
clone size: .; D gene: TRBD1; J gene: TRBJ1-2; V gene: TRBV7-2; CDR3 protein: CASSDRGYYGYTF; CDR3 DNA: TGTGCCAGCAGCGACAGGGGCTATTATGGCTACACCTTC
clone size: .; D gene: .; J gene: TRBJ1-1; V gene: TRBV18; CDR3 protein: CASSSGGPEAFF; CDR3 DNA: TGTGCCAGCTCTTCTGGAGGACCTGAAGCTTTCTTT
clone size: .; D gene: TRBD1; J gene: TRBJ1-6; V gene: TRBV27; CDR3 protein: CASRVQGYNSPLHF; CDR3 DNA: TGTGCCAGCAGGGTACAGGGGTATAATTCACCCCTCCACTTT
clone size: .; D gene: TRBD2; J gene: TRBJ2-1; V gene: TRBV4-2; CDR3 protein: CASGLAVNNEQFF; CDR3 DNA: TGTGCCAGTGGACTAGCGGTGAACAATGAGCAGTTCTTC
clone size: .; D gene: TRBD1; J gene: TRBJ1-3; V gene: TRBV30; CDR3 protein: CAWRVTGVGNTIYF; CDR3 DNA: TGTGCCTGGAGAGTGACAGGGGTCGGAAACACCATATATTTT
clone size: .; D gene: TRBD1; J gene: TRBJ2-4; V gene: TRBV6-5; CDR3 protein: CASSRDRGNIQYF; CDR3 DNA: TGTGCCAGCAGTCGGGACAGGGGAAACATTCAGTACTTC
clone size: .; D gene: .; J gene: TRBJ1-2; V gene: TRBV12-3/TRBV12-4; CDR3 protein: CASSLAGGYGYTF; CDR3 DNA: TGTGCCAGCAGTCTAGCGGGGGGATATGGCTACACCTTC
clone size: .; D gene: TRBD1; J gene: TRBJ1-1; V gene: TRBV5-6; CDR3 protein: CASSKRDRDTEAFF; CDR3 DNA: TGTGCCAGCAGCAAACGTGACAGGGACACTGAAGCTTTCTTT
clone size: .; D gene: TRBD2; J gene: TRBJ2-1; V gene: TRBV24-1; CDR3 protein: CATSEWTSGMTWKFF; CDR3 DNA: TGTGCCACCAGTGAGTGGACTAGCGGGATGACGTGGAAGTTCTTC
clone size: .; D gene: .; J gene: TRBJ2-7; V gene: TRBV7-8; CDR3 protein: CASSLHTYEQYF; CDR3 DNA: TGTGCCAGCAGCCTACACACCTACGAGCAGTACTTC
clone size: .; D gene: TRBD2; J gene: TRBJ2-3; V gene: TRBV6-2/TRBV6-3; CDR3 protein: CASSYTSGGRTDTQYF; CDR3 DNA: TGTGCCAGCAGTTACACCTCTGGCGGGAGAACAGATACGCAGTATTTT
clone size: .; D gene: TRBD1; J gene: TRBJ1-6; V gene: TRBV28; CDR3 protein: CASSPGQGNSPLHF; CDR3 DNA: TGTGCCAGCAGTCCCGGACAGGGTAATTCACCCCTCCACTTT
clone size: .; D gene: .; J gene: TRBJ2-2; V gene: TRBV12-3/TRBV12-4; CDR3 protein: CASSFVLFGELFF; CDR3 DNA: TGTGCCAGCAGTTTTGTCCTGTTCGGGGAGCTGTTTTTT
clone size: .; D gene: TRBD2; J gene: TRBJ2-7; V gene: TRBV6-1; CDR3 protein: CASSDPSGRDSYEQYF; CDR3 DNA: TGTGCCAGCAGTGACCCTAGCGGAAGAGATTCCTACGAGCAGTACTTC
clone size: .; D gene: .; J gene: TRBJ1-2; V gene: TRBV29-1; CDR3 protein: CSVESQGVYGYTF; CDR3 DNA: TGCAGCGTTGAAAGTCAAGGGGTCTATGGCTACACCTTC
clone size: .; D gene: TRBD2; J gene: TRBJ2-1; V gene: TRBV19; CDR3 protein: CASMPGTSGSDSYNEQFF; CDR3 DNA: TGTGCCAGTATGCCCGGGACTAGCGGGAGCGATTCCTACAATGAGCAGTTCTTC
clone size: .; D gene: TRBD1; J gene: TRBJ2-2; V gene: TRBV13; CDR3 protein: CASSYGTGHTGELFF; CDR3 DNA: TGTGCCAGCAGTTACGGGACAGGGCACACCGGGGAGCTGTTTTTT
clone size: once; D gene: TRBD1; J gene: TRBJ1-2; V gene: TRBV18; CDR3 protein: CASSLHGGTGAAGYTF; CDR3 DNA: TGTGCCAGCTCACTACATGGAGGGACAGGGGCCGCTGGCTACACCTTC
clone size: few; D gene: .; J gene: TRBJ1-5; V gene: TRBV7-9; CDR3 protein: CASSLGANGNQPQHF; CDR3 DNA: TGTGCCAGCAGCTTAGGCGCAAACGGGAATCAGCCCCAGCATTTT
clone size: .; D gene: .; J gene: TRBJ1-6; V gene: TRBV14; CDR3 protein: CASSQPGLLNSPLHF; CDR3 DNA: TGTGCCAGCAGCCAACCGGGACTGCTGAATTCACCCCTCCACTTT
clone size: .; D gene: TRBD2; J gene: TRBJ2-1; V gene: TRBV30; CDR3 protein: CASGAGPYNEQFF; CDR3 DNA: TGTGCCTCCGGAGCGGGACCCTACAATGAGCAGTTCTTC
clone size: .; D gene: TRBD2; J gene: TRBJ2-3; V gene: TRBV7-2; CDR3 protein: CASSLGLGSTDTQYF; CDR3 DNA: TGTGCCAGCAGCCTTGGACTAGGTAGCACAGATACGCAGTATTTT
clone size: once; D gene: .; J gene: TRBJ2-7; V gene: TRBV6-5; CDR3 protein: CASSYSPLSEQYF; CDR3 DNA: TGTGCCAGCAGTTACTCCCCCCTCAGCGAGCAGTACTTC
clone size: .; D gene: .; J gene: TRBJ2-6; V gene: TRBV7-9; CDR3 protein: CASSLSRHLDSGANVLTF; CDR3 DNA: TGTGCCAGCAGCTTAAGTAGGCACCTAGACTCTGGGGCCAACGTCCTGACTTTC
clone size: .; D gene: .; J gene: TRBJ2-5; V gene: TRBV15; CDR3 protein: CATSRDRDFQETQYF; CDR3 DNA: TGTGCCACCAGCAGAGATCGGGACTTTCAAGAGACCCAGTACTTC
clone size: once; D gene: .; J gene: TRBJ1-1; V gene: TRBV5-5; CDR3 protein: CASSSEAGEAFF; CDR3 DNA: TGTGCCAGCAGCTCGGAAGCGGGTGAAGCTTTCTTT
clone size: .; D gene: TRBD2; J gene: TRBJ2-7; V gene: TRBV6-2/TRBV6-3; CDR3 protein: CASSPLAYEQYF; CDR3 DNA: TGTGCCAGCAGTCCACTAGCGTACGAGCAGTACTTC
clone size: .; D gene: TRBD2; J gene: TRBJ2-5; V gene: TRBV15; CDR3 protein: CATSRDKRLAEETQYF; CDR3 DNA: TGTGCCACCAGCAGAGATAAGAGACTAGCAGAAGAGACCCAGTACTTC
clone size: once; D gene: TRBD2; J gene: TRBJ2-7; V gene: TRBV6-6; CDR3 protein: CASSSPTGRGISEQYF; CDR3 DNA: TGTGCCAGCAGTTCCCCTACCGGGAGGGGAATATCGGAGCAGTACTTC
clone size: .; D gene: .; J gene: TRBJ1-1; V gene: TRBV5-8; CDR3 protein: CASSRTRGTEAFF; CDR3 DNA: TGTGCCAGCAGCAGGACAAGGGGCACTGAAGCTTTCTTT